Sequencing of this T cell receptor beta chain was carried out in a study of tumor and adjacent non-tumor tissue in lung cancer. Three rounds of nested PCR, following a modified ARM-PCR protocol, produced the TCRbeta library. One entry per CDR3 protein, called by TCRdb with MiXCR from the multiplex PCR reads. The sample includes nearly 50,000 distinct CDR3 sequences, 64% of them seen just once. The template was RNA from unsorted bulk tissue. More than 3 cm separated this lung sample from the edge of the tumor. The CDR3 runs 12 residues. The J segment lost 7 bases and the V segment lost 10 bases, leaving 9 bases of the junction unmatched. Looked up from germline, CDR1 is MNHNY and CDR2 is SVGAGI (reference sequence).

The TCR was taken from a woman aged 70-85 years with non-small cell lung cancer. The sample was distant non-tumor lung tissue. The chain has TRBV6-6 and TRBJ2-5; 7 bases are shared with TRBD2. CDR3 DNA sequence: TGTGCCACCGGACTAGTGGGAGGGACCCAGTACTTC. Residues: CATGLVGGTQYF.